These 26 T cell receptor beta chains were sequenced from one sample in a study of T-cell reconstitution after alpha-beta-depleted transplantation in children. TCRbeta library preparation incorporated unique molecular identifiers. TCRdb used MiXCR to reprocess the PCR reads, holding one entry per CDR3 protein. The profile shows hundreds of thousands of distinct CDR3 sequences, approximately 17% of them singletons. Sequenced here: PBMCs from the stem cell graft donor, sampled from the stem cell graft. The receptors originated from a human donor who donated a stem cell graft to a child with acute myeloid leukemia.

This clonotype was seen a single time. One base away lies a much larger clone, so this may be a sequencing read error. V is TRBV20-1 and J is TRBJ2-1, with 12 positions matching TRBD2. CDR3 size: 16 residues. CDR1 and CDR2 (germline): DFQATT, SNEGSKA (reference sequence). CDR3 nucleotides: TGCTGTGCTAGAGTGCTAGCGGGGGGGTACCTTCCTGGGCAGTTCTTC. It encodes CCARVLAGGYLPGQFF.

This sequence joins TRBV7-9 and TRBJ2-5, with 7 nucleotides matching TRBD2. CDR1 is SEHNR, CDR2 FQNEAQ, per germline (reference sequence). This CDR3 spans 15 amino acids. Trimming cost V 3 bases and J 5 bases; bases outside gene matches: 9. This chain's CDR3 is CASSFGRGDPETQYF. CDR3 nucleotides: TGTGCCAGCAGCTTTGGCCGGGGGGACCCGGAGACCCAGTACTTC.

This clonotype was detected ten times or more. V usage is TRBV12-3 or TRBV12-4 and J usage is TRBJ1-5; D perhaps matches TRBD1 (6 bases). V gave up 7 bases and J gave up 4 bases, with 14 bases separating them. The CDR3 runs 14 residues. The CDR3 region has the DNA TGTGCCAGCACCGCCACAGGGTCGAATCAGCCCCAGCATTTT. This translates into CASTATGSNQPQHF.

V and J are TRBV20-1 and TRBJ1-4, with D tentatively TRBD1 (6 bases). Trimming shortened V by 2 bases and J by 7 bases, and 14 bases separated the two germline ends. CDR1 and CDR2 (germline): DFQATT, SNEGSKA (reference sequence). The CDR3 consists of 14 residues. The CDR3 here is CSARLQGKREKLFF. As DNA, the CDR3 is TGCAGTGCTAGATTGCAGGGGAAACGTGAAAAACTGTTTTTT.

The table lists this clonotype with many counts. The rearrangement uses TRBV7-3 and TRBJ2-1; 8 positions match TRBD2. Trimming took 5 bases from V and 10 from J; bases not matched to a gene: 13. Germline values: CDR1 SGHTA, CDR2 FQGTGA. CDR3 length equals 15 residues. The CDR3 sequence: CASSPTSGPIREQFF. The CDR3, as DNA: TGTGCCAGCAGCCCAACTAGCGGCCCGATAAGGGAGCAGTTCTTC.

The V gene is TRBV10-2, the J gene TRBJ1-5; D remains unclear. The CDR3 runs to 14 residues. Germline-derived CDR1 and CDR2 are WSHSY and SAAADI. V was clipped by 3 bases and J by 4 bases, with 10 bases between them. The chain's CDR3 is CASSDTIINQPQHF. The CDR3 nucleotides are TGCGCCAGCAGTGACACAATTATTAATCAGCCCCAGCATTTT.

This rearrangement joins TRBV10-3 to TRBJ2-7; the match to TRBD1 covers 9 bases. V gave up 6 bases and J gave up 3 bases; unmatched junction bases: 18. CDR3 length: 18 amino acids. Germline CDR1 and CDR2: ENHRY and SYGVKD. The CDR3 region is CAISAGTGRLGMIYEQYF. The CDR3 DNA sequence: TGTGCCATCAGCGCCGGGACAGGGAGGTTGGGGATGATCTACGAGCAGTACTTC.

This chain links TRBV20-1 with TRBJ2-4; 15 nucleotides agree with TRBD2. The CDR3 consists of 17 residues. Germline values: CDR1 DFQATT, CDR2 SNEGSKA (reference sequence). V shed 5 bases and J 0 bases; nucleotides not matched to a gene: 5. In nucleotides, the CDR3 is TGCAGTGCTGGGACTAGCGGGGGGTCTCTAGCCAAAAACATTCAGTACTTC. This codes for CSAGTSGGSLAKNIQYF.

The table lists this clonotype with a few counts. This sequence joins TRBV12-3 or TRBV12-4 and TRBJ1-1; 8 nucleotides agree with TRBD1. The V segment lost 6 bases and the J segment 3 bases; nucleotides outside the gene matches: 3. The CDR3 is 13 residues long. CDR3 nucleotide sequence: TGTGCCAGCAGACAGGACAGGGACACTGAAGCTTTCTTT. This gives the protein CASRQDRDTEAFF.

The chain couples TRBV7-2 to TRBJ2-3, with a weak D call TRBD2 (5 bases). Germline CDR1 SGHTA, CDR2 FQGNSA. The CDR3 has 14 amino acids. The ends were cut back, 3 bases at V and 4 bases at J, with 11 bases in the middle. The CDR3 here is CASSFLLVADTQYF. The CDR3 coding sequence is TGTGCCAGCAGCTTTTTACTAGTCGCAGATACGCAGTATTTT.

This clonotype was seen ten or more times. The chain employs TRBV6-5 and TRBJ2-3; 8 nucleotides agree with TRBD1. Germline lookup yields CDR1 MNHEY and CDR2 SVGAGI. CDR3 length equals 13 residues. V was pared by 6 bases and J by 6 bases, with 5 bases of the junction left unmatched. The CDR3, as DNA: TGTGCCAGCAGGGACAGGGTAACTGATACGCAGTATTTT. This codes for CASRDRVTDTQYF.

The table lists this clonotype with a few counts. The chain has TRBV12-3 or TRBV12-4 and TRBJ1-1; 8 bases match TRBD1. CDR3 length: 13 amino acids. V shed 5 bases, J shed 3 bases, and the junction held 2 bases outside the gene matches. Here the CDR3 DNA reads TGTGCCAGCAGTGGACAGGGCGACACTGAAGCTTTCTTT. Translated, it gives CASSGQGDTEAFF.

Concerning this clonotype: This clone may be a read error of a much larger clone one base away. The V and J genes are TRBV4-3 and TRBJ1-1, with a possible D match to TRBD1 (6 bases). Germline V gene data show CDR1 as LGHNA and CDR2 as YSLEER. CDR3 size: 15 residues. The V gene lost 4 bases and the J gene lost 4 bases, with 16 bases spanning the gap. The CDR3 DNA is TGCGCCAGCAGCCGGAGGGACAAGGATCCCACTGAAGCTTTCTTT. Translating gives CASSRRDKDPTEAFF.

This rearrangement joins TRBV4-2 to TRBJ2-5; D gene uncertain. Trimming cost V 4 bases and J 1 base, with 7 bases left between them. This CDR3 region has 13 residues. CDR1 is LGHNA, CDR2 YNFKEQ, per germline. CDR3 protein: CASSPHVQETQYF. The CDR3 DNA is TGTGCCAGCAGCCCCCATGTCCAAGAGACCCAGTACTTC.

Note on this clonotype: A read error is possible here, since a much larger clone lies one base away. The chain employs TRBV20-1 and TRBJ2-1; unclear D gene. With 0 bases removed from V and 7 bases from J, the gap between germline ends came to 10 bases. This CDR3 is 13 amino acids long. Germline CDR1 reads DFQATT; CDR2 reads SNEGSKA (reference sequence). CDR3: CSARDKPENEQFF. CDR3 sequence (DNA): TGCAGTGCTAGAGATAAACCTGAGAATGAGCAGTTCTTC.

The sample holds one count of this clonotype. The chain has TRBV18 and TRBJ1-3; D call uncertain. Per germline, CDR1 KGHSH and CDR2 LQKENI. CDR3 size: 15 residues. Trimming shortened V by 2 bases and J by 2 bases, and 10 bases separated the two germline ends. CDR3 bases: TGTGCCAGCTCACCAAGGCCAGGCCCTGGAAACACCATATATTTT. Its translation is CASSPRPGPGNTIYF. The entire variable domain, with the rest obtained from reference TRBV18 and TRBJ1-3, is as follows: NAGVMQNPRHLVRRRGQEARLRCSPMKGHSHVYWYRQLPEEGLKFMVYLQKENIIDESGMPKERFSAEFPKEGPSILRIQQVVRGDSAAYFCASSPRPGPGNTIYFGEGSWLTVV.

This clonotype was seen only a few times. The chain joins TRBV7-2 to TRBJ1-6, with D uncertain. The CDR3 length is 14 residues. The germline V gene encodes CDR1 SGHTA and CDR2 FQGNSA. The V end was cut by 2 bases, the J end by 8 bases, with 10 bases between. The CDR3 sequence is CASSLSPGYSPLHF. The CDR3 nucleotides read TGTGCCAGCAGCTTAAGCCCGGGCTATTCACCCCTCCACTTT.

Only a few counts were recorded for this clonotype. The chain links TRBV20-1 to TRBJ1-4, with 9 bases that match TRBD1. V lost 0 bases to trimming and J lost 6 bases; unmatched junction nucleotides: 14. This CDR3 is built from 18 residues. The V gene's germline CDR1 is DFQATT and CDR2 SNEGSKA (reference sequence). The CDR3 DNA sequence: TGCAGTGCTAGAGATATTAGCGATGTTCGGACAGGGGATGAAAAACTGTTTTTT. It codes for CSARDISDVRTGDEKLFF.

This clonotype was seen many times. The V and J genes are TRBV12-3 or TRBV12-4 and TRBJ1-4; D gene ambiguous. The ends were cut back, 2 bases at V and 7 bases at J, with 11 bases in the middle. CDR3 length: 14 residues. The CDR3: CASSLSGFGEKLFF. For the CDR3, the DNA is TGTGCCAGCAGTTTATCGGGATTTGGTGAAAAACTGTTTTTT.

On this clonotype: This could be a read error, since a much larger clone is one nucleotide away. CDR3 bases: TGCTGTGCTCTCTCCGGACAGGGCTTAAGCAATCAGCCCCAGCATTTT. It is translated as CCALSGQGLSNQPQHF. The chain joins TRBV20-1 to TRBJ1-5, with 8 bases lining up with TRBD1. From germline, CDR1 is DFQATT and CDR2 SNEGSKA (reference sequence). This CDR3 contains 16 residues.

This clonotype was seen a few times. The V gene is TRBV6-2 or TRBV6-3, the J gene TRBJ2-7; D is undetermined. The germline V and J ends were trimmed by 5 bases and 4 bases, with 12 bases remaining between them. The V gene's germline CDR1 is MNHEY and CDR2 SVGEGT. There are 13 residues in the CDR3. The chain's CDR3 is CASSRGPTYEQYF. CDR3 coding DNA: TGTGCCAGCAGTCGAGGTCCTACTTACGAGCAGTACTTC.

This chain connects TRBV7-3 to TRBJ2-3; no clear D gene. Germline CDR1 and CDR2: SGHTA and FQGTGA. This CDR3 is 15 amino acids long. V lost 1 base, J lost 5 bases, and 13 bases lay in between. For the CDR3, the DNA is TGTGCCAGCAGCTTAAATGGGGTGGCCAGAGATACGCAGTATTTT. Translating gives CASSLNGVARDTQYF.

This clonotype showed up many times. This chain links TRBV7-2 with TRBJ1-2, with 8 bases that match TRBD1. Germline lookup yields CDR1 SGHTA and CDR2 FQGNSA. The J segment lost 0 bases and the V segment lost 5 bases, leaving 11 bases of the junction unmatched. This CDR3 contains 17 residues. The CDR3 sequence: CASSRGQGSLTNYGYTF. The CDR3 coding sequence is TGTGCCAGCAGCCGCGGACAGGGCAGTTTGACTAACTATGGCTACACCTTC.

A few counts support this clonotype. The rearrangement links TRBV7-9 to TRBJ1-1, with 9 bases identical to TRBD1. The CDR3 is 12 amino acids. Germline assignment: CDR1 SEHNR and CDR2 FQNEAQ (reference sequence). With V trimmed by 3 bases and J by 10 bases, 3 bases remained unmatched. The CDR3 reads CASSLLGQGAFF. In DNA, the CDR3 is TGTGCCAGCAGCTTGTTGGGACAGGGAGCTTTCTTT.

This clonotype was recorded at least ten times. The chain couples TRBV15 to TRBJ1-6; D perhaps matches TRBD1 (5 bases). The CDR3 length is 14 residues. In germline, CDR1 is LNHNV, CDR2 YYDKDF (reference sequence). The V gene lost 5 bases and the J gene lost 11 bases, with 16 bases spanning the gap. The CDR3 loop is CATSRLGVGAPLHF. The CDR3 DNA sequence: TGTGCCACCAGCCGTCTCGGGGTAGGGGCACCCCTCCACTTT.

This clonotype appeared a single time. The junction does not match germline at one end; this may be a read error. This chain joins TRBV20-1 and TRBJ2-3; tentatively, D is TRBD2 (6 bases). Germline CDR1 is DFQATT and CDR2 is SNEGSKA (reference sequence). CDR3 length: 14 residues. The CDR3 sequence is CSARRGGGTETQYF. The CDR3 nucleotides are TGCAGTGCTAGGCGTGGGGGAGGCACAGAAACGCAGTATTTT.